These 10 T cell receptor beta chains came from one sample sequenced in a study of blood T cells in healthy people across ages. Primed by a sample-barcoded 5' primer and a J-beta primer mix, a second PCR proceeded for about 7 to 12 cycles. In TCRdb, the 5' RACE reads were re-called with MiXCR into one record per CDR3 protein. This table has 790,000 or so distinct CDR3 sequences, roughly 56% appearing once. The specimen sequenced was blood. These TCRs come from a man between 40 and 49 years old in good health.

This clonotype was counted at least ten times. Given a much more abundant clone one base away, this may be a read error. The chain uses TRBV29-1 and TRBJ2-5, with TRBD1 matching over 11 bases. Germline CDR1 and CDR2: SQVTM and ANQGSEA. Trimming removed 6 bases from V and 11 bases from J; junction bases left unmatched: 11. This CDR3 is built from 13 residues. CDR3 DNA sequence: TGCAGCGTGGGACAGGGGGGGTGGAATGAGCAGTACTTC. This sequence encodes CSVGQGGWNEQYF.

This clonotype was detected only a few times. This rearrangement joins TRBV6-4 to TRBJ2-3, with D possibly TRBD2 on 7 matching bases. Germline assignment: CDR1 MRHNA and CDR2 SNTAGT. The CDR3 loop spans 18 amino acids. Deletions cut 0 bases from V and 6 bases from J, with 22 bases between. The CDR3 loop is CASSDSWGGPSGPDTQYF. In DNA, the CDR3 is TGTGCCAGCAGTGACTCGTGGGGGGGGCCTAGCGGCCCCGATACGCAGTATTTT.

This clonotype was seen at least ten times. CDR3 in DNA: TGCGCCAGCAGCTTGCGTCCAGGGGAGGATGGCTACACCTTC. Translating it yields CASSLRPGEDGYTF. The chain recombines TRBV5-1 with TRBJ1-2; D is possibly TRBD1 (6 bases). The germline V and J ends were trimmed by 1 base and 6 bases, with 13 bases remaining between them. The CDR3 length is 14 residues. Germline V lookup: CDR1 SGHRS, CDR2 YFSETQ.

The genes are TRBV10-3 and TRBJ2-7, with D perhaps matching TRBD1 or TRBD2 (5 bases each). The CDR3 sequence is 13 residues long. Germline V gene data show CDR1 as ENHRY and CDR2 as SYGVKD. Trimming removed 6 bases from V and 7 bases from J, with 16 bases in between. The CDR3 DNA follows: TGTGCCATCAGGAGGGACCCAGAAGGGGAGCAGTACTTC. Its protein is CAIRRDPEGEQYF.

The chain employs TRBV28 and TRBJ2-1; 10 bases are a match to TRBD2. The CDR3 has 17 amino acids. J lost 4 bases, V lost 6 bases, and 12 bases had no gene match. The germline V gene encodes CDR1 MDHEN and CDR2 SYDVKM. CDR3 in amino acids: CASSDPGASGRYNEQFF. The CDR3 bases are TGTGCCAGCAGCGACCCAGGGGCTAGCGGGAGATACAATGAGCAGTTCTTC.

The CDR3 protein is CSAPRQGVTEAFF. CDR3 nucleotide sequence: TGCAGTGCTCCAAGACAGGGAGTCACTGAAGCTTTCTTT. The chain employs TRBV20-1 and TRBJ1-1, with 7 nucleotides matching TRBD1. The CDR3 has 13 residues. The germline gives CDR1 DFQATT, CDR2 SNEGSKA (reference sequence). J lost 4 bases, V lost 5 bases, and 7 bases had no gene match.

The V and J genes are TRBV13 and TRBJ2-5; TRBD1 agrees at 7 bases. The CDR3 totals 15 residues. Germline lookup yields CDR1 PRHDT and CDR2 FYEKMQ (reference sequence). Trimming cost V 5 bases and J 4 bases; bases outside gene matches: 10. CDR3 in amino acids: CASSQQIRGRETQYF. The CDR3 bases are TGTGCCAGCAGCCAGCAGATCAGGGGGAGAGAGACCCAGTACTTC.

The chain recombines TRBV5-5 with TRBJ2-5; 7 positions match TRBD2. Germline V gives CDR1 SGHKS, CDR2 YYEKEE (reference sequence). The CDR3 totals 15 residues. Germline trimming cut 5 bases from V and 4 bases from J; bases unmatched to any gene: 11. In DNA form, the CDR3 reads TGTGCCAGCAGTTTACTTGGGGAGGGTCGAGAGACCCAGTACTTC. It yields the protein CASSLLGEGRETQYF.

This clonotype was counted between two and nine times. The chain joins TRBV2 to TRBJ2-5, with D uncertain. The CDR3 is 16 amino acids. CDR1 SNHLY and CDR2 FYNNEI come from the germline V gene. The ends were cut back, 6 bases at V and 3 bases at J, with 20 bases in the middle. The CDR3 region has the DNA TGTGCCAGCAGAAGCTCGGGCCTTAGGAGAGAAGAGACCCAGTACTTC. Amino acid sequence: CASRSSGLRREETQYF.

The chain carries TRBV25-1 and TRBJ2-5, with D possibly being TRBD2 (6 bases). The CDR3 has 13 amino acids. The germline gives CDR1 MGHDK, CDR2 SYGVNS. The ends were cut back, 4 bases at V and 5 bases at J, with 11 bases in the middle. In DNA, the CDR3 is TGTGCCAGCAGTGGGGGACTTATGGAGACCCAGTACTTC. Amino acid sequence: CASSGGLMETQYF.